A selection of T cell receptor beta chains follows, all from one sample in a study of OX40 agonist ivuxolimab in advanced cancers. The repertoire was sequenced with immunoSEQ multiplex PCR; TCRdb's copy has only in-frame clones and lacks some. The sample lists about 41,000 clones, approximately 82% seen once, with less than 25% in the top ten. Specimen: CD4+ or CD8+ T cells sorted from blood, collected in a trial of the OX40 agonist ivuxolimab. The receptor set was obtained from an adult with an advanced solid tumor such as melanoma, head and neck, liver or kidney cancer. Each CDR3 is given with its conserved first and last residue. D genes are given only for firm matches. Only some rows state a clone size, as once, few, many or a class for expanded clones.

clone_size: -
j_call: TRBJ2-7
d_call: -
v_call: TRBV27
cdr3_aa: CASSLAGSEQYF
cdr3_nt: TGTGCCAGCAGTTTAGCAGGGAGCGAGCAGTACTTC

clone_size: -
j_call: TRBJ2-5
d_call: -
v_call: TRBV12-5
cdr3_aa: CASGLQGGETQYF
cdr3_nt: TGTGCTAGTGGTTTGCAGGGGGGCGAGACCCAGTACTTC

clone_size: once
j_call: TRBJ2-7
d_call: TRBD1
v_call: TRBV27
cdr3_aa: CASSRRQGYEQYF
cdr3_nt: TGTGCCAGCAGTCGCCGACAGGGGTACGAGCAGTACTTC

clone_size: -
j_call: TRBJ1-1
d_call: -
v_call: TRBV7-2
cdr3_aa: CASSQVGRGTEAFF
cdr3_nt: TGTGCCAGCAGTCAGGTGGGTCGGGGGACTGAAGCTTTCTTT

clone_size: -
j_call: TRBJ2-2
d_call: -
v_call: TRBV5-8
cdr3_aa: CASSFRGPRGELFF
cdr3_nt: TGTGCCAGCAGCTTTAGAGGGCCCAGGGGGGAGCTGTTTTTT

clone_size: -
j_call: TRBJ1-5
d_call: TRBD1
v_call: TRBV5-5
cdr3_aa: CASSRDRDQPQHF
cdr3_nt: TGTGCCAGCAGCCGGGACAGGGATCAGCCCCAGCATTTT

clone_size: -
j_call: TRBJ2-3
d_call: TRBD2
v_call: TRBV19
cdr3_aa: CASSMTSGRADTQYF
cdr3_nt: TGTGCCAGTAGTATGACTAGCGGGAGGGCAGATACGCAGTATTTT

clone_size: -
j_call: TRBJ2-5
d_call: -
v_call: TRBV6-5
cdr3_aa: CASSSTQETQYF
cdr3_nt: TGTGCCAGCAGTTCGACACAAGAGACCCAGTACTTC

clone_size: -
j_call: TRBJ2-5
d_call: TRBD2
v_call: TRBV5-4
cdr3_aa: CASSFSGGAETQYF
cdr3_nt: TGTGCCAGCAGCTTCAGCGGGGGGGCGGAGACCCAGTACTTC

clone_size: -
j_call: TRBJ2-2
d_call: TRBD2
v_call: TRBV5-1
cdr3_aa: CASSLAVSGMVTGELFF
cdr3_nt: TGCGCCAGCAGCTTGGCCGTTAGCGGGATGGTCACCGGGGAGCTGTTTTTT

clone_size: -
j_call: TRBJ2-1
d_call: -
v_call: TRBV13
cdr3_aa: CASSSPENSYNEQFF
cdr3_nt: TGTGCCAGCAGCTCCCCGGAAAACTCCTACAATGAGCAGTTCTTC

clone_size: -
j_call: TRBJ2-2
d_call: TRBD2
v_call: TRBV29-1
cdr3_aa: CSVTAGDGTGELFF
cdr3_nt: TGCAGCGTTACGGCGGGAGACGGCACAGGGGAGCTGTTTTTT

clone_size: -
j_call: TRBJ1-5
d_call: -
v_call: TRBV19
cdr3_aa: CASNFWGQPQHF
cdr3_nt: TGTGCCAGTAATTTCTGGGGTCAGCCCCAGCATTTT

clone_size: -
j_call: TRBJ1-1
d_call: -
v_call: TRBV6-1
cdr3_aa: CASSEAVAGGAEAFF
cdr3_nt: TGTGCCAGCAGTGAAGCGGTGGCCGGGGGGGCTGAAGCTTTCTTT

clone_size: -
j_call: TRBJ1-2
d_call: -
v_call: TRBV7-9
cdr3_aa: CASSLSTEGSYGYTF
cdr3_nt: TGTGCCAGCAGCTTAAGTACGGAGGGAAGCTATGGCTACACCTTC